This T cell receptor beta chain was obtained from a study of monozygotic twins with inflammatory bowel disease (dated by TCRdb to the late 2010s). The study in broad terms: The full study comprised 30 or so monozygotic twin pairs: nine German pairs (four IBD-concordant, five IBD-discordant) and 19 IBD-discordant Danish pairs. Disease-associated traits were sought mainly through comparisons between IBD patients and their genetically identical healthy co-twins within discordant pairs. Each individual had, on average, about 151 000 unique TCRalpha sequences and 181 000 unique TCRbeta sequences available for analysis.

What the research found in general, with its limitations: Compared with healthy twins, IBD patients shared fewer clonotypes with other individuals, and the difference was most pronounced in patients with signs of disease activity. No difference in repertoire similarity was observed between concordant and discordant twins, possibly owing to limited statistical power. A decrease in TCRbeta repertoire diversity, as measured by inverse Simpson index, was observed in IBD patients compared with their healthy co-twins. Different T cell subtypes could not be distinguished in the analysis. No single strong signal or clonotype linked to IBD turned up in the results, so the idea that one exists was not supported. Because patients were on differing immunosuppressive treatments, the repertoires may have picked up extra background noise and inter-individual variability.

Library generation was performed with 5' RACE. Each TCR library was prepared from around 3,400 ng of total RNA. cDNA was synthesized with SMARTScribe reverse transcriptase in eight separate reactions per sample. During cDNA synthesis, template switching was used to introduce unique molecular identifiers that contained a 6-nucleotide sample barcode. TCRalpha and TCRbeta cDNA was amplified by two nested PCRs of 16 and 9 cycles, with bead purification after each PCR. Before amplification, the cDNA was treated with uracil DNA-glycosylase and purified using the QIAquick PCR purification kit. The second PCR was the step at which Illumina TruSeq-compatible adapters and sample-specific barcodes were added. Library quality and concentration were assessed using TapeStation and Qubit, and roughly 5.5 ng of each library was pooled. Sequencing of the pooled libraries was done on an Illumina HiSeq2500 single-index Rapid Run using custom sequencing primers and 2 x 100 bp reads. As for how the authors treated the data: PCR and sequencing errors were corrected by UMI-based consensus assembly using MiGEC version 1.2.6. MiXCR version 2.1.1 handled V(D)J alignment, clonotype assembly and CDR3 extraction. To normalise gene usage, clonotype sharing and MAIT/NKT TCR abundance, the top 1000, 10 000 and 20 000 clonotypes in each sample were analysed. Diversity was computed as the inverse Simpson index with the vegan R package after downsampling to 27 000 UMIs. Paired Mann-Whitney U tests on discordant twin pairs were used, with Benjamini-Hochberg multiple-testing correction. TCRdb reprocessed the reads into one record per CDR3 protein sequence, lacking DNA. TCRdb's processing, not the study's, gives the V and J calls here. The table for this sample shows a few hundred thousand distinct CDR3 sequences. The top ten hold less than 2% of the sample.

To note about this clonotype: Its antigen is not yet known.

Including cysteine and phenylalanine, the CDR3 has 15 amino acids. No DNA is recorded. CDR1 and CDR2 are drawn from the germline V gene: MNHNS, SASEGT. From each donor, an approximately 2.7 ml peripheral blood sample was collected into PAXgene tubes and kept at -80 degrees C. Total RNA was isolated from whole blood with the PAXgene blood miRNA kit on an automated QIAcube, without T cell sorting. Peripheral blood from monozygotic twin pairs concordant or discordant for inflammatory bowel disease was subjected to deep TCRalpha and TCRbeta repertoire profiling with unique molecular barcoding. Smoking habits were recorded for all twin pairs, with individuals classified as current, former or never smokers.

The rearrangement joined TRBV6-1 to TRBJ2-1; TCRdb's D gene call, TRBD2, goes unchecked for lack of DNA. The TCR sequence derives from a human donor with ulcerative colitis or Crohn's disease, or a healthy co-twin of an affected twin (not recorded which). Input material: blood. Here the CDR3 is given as CASNSGGAGSNEQFF.